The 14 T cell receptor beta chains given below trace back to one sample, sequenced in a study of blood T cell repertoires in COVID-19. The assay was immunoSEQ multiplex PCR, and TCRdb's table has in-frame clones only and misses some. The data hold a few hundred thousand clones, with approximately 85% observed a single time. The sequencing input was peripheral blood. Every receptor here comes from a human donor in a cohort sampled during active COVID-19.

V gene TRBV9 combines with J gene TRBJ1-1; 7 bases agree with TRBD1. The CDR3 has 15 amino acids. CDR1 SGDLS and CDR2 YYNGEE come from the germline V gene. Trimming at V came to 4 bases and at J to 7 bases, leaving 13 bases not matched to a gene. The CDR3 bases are TGTGCCAGCAGCACAGGGGCCTCGAGATCAAGTGAAGCTTTCTTT. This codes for CASSTGASRSSEAFF.

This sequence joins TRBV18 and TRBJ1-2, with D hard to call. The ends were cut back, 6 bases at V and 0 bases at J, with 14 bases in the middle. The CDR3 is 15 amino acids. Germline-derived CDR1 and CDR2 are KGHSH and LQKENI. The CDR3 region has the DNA TGTGCCAGCTCGATATCAGGCAAAGCTAACTATGGCTACACCTTC. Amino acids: CASSISGKANYGYTF.

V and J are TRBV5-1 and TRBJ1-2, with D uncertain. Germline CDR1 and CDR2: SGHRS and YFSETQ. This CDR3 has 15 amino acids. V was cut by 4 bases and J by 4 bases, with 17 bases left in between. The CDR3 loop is CASSPLYGVAYGYTF. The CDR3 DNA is TGCGCCAGCAGCCCCCTATACGGAGTGGCCTATGGCTACACCTTC.

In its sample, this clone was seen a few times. CDR3 sequence: CASSLQGHEQYF. The CDR3 DNA is TGTGCCAGCAGCCTTCAGGGCCACGAGCAGTACTTC. The rearrangement links TRBV5-5 to TRBJ2-7; D is possibly TRBD1 (5 bases). CDR3 size: 12 residues. CDR1 is SGHKS, CDR2 YYEKEE, per germline (reference sequence). Trimming shortened V by 4 bases and J by 5 bases, and 10 bases separated the two germline ends.

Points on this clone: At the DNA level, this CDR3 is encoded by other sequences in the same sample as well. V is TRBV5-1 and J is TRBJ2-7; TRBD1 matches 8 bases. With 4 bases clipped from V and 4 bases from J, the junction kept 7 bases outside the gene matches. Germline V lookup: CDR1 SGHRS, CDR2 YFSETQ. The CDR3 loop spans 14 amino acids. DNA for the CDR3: TGCGCCAGCAGCCCCGGGACAGGAGGTTACGAGCAGTACTTC. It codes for CASSPGTGGYEQYF.

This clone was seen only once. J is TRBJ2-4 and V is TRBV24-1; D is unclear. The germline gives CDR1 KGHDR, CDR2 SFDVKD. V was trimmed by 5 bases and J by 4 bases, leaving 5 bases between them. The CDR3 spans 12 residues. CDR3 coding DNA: TGTGCCACCAGTGCCGGGAAAAACATTCAGTACTTC. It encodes CATSAGKNIQYF.

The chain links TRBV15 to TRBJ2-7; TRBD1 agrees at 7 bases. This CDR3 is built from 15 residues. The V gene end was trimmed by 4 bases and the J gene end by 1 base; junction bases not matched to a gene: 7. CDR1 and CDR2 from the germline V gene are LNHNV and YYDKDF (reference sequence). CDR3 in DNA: TGTGCCACCAGCAAAGACAGGGTGAGGTCCTACGAGCAGTACTTC. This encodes CATSKDRVRSYEQYF.

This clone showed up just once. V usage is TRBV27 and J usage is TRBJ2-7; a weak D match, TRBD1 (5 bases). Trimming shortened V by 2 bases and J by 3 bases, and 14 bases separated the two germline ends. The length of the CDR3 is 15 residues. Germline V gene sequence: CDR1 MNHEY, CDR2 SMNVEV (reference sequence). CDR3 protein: CASSLPGSPSYEQYF. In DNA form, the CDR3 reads TGTGCCAGCAGTTTACCAGGGTCACCAAGCTACGAGCAGTACTTC.

CDR3 amino acids: CASTRQGYVTEAFF. CDR3 nucleotide sequence: TGTGCCAGCACCCGACAGGGATATGTCACTGAAGCTTTCTTT. The rearrangement uses TRBV25-1 and TRBJ1-1, with 7 bases identical to TRBD1. The V gene's germline CDR1 is MGHDK and CDR2 SYGVNS. CDR3 length equals 14 residues. Trimming cost V 7 bases and J 4 bases; bases outside gene matches: 9.

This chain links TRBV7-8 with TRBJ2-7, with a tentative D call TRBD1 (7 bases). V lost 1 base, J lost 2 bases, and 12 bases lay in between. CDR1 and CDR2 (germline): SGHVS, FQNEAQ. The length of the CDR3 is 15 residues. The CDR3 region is CASSLEGRGAYEQYF. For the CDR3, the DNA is TGTGCCAGCAGCTTAGAGGGCAGGGGGGCCTACGAGCAGTACTTC. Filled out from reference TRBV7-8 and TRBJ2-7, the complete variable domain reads GAGVSQSPRYKVAKRGQDVALRCDPISGHVSLFWYQQALGQGPEFLTYFQNEAQLDKSGLPSDRFFAERPEGSVSTLKIQRTQQEDSAVYLCASSLEGRGAYEQYFGPGTRLTVT.

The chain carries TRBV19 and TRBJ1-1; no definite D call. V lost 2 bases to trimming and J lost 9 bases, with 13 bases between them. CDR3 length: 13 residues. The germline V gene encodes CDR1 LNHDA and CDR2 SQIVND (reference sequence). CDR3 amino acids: CASSIRHGVKAFF. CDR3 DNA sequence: TGTGCCAGTAGTATACGGCACGGGGTTAAAGCTTTCTTT.

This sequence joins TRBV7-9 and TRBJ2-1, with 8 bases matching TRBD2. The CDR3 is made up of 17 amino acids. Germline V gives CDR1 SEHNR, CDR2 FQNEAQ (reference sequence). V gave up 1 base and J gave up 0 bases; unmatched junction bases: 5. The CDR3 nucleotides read TGTGCCAGCAGCTTAGGGAAGCGGGGGCGCTCCTACAATGAGCAGTTCTTC. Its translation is CASSLGKRGRSYNEQFF.

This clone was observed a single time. CDR3 bases: TGTGCCAGCAGCCAAGGATCCGGGAAAGGGACTGAAGCTTTCTTT. Its protein is CASSQGSGKGTEAFF. V usage is TRBV14 and J usage is TRBJ1-1; D is ambiguous. Germline CDR1 and CDR2: SGHDN and FVKESK. The germline V and J ends were trimmed by 1 base and 5 bases, with 14 bases remaining between them. The CDR3 is 15 residues long.

The CDR3 DNA follows: TGTGCCAGCAGCCTGGGTAGCGGCTACAATGAGCAGTTCTTC. This codes for CASSLGSGYNEQFF. V usage is TRBV2 and J usage is TRBJ2-1; a weak D match, TRBD2 (6 bases). The V end was cut by 6 bases, the J end by 3 bases, with 12 bases between. The V gene's germline CDR1 is SNHLY and CDR2 FYNNEI. The CDR3 sequence is 14 residues long.